This T cell receptor (beta chain) was sequenced for a study of cytomegalovirus exposure and HLA in healthy donors. V lost 3 bases to trimming and J lost 9 bases, with 18 bases between them. The CDR3 contains 15 residues. CDR1 is SGHNT, CDR2 YENEEA, per germline. The PCR employed 60 Vbeta primers together with 13 Jbeta primers. In the original processing: About 11 million of the 80 million or so unique TCR beta chains counted in a later analysis were shared. The method was immunoSEQ multiplex PCR; TCRdb's version includes in-frame clones alone and lacks a portion of them. D and trimming were read from the DNA, whereas the V and J calls and clone size are those reported in that table. The sample shows approximately 75,000 clones, less than 85% of them seen only once. As concerns this clone: Its target is not known.

Study-wide points: Only CMV serostatus was available as immune exposure information. A missense DCLRE1C variant was associated with V- and J-gene trimming of TCR beta chains in a later analysis, and an independent cohort replicated the association. A later analysis showed that HLA-associated TCR beta chains had undergone more clonal expansion than equally common others.

The sequenced sample consisted of PBMCs. The sequence derives from a male donor in good health and CMV-seronegative. V is TRBV11-3 and J is TRBJ2-1; D is perhaps TRBD1 (5 bases). DNA for the CDR3: TGTGCCAGCAGCTTGGAGAGCCCTAGTCAGGGTGAGCAGTTCTTC. This encodes CASSLESPSQGEQFF.